Listed below are T cell receptor beta chains from one sample, sequenced in a study of T cells after yellow fever vaccination. MiXCR, run by TCRdb on the 5' RACE reads, gives a single entry per CDR3 protein. Among approximately 450,000 distinct CDR3 sequences listed, about 19% were seen once. The input for sequencing was PBMCs, taken before the yellow fever booster vaccination. Source of these receptors: a man between 18 and 35 years old who received the YFV17D yellow fever vaccine. CDR3s include the opening cysteine and the closing phenylalanine or tryptophan. The order of the fields is CDR3 length, J gene, clone size, V gene, D gene, CDR3 DNA, CDR3 protein. D genes are given only for firm matches. Clone size is stated in some rows and not others, as once, few, many or a class when expanded.

CDR3 length: 13; J gene: TRBJ2-7; clone size: -; V gene: TRBV7-2; D gene: -; CDR3 DNA: TGTGCCAGCAACCCAGGGACATCCTACGAGCAGTACTTC; CDR3 protein: CASNPGTSYEQYF
CDR3 length: 11; J gene: TRBJ2-7; clone size: -; V gene: TRBV20-1; D gene: -; CDR3 DNA: TGCAGTGCTAGAGAAGACGGCGAGCAGTACTTC; CDR3 protein: CSAREDGEQYF
CDR3 length: 13; J gene: TRBJ2-1; clone size: -; V gene: TRBV20-1; D gene: -; CDR3 DNA: TGCAGTGCTCCCTTCGTTTCCTACAATGAGCAGTTCTTC; CDR3 protein: CSAPFVSYNEQFF
CDR3 length: 16; J gene: TRBJ2-3; clone size: many; V gene: TRBV4-3; D gene: -; CDR3 DNA: TGCGCCAGCAGCCAAGTGCTCCTAGAGGGCACAGATACGCAGTATTTT; CDR3 protein: CASSQVLLEGTDTQYF
CDR3 length: 16; J gene: TRBJ2-3; clone size: few; V gene: TRBV4-3; D gene: TRBD1; CDR3 DNA: TGCGCCAGCAGCCAAGATCTCCAGACAGGGGTGGATACGCAGTATTTT; CDR3 protein: CASSQDLQTGVDTQYF
CDR3 length: 13; J gene: TRBJ2-3; clone size: many; V gene: TRBV7-3; D gene: -; CDR3 DNA: TGTGCCAGCAGCTTAGAAAGCACAGATACGCAGTATTTT; CDR3 protein: CASSLESTDTQYF
CDR3 length: 18; J gene: TRBJ2-6; clone size: -; V gene: TRBV6-5; D gene: TRBD1; CDR3 DNA: TGTGCCAGCAGTTACTCGACAGGGGGATCGACTGGGGCCAACGTCCTGACTTTC; CDR3 protein: CASSYSTGGSTGANVLTF
CDR3 length: 15; J gene: TRBJ2-7; clone size: -; V gene: TRBV19; D gene: -; CDR3 DNA: TGTGCCAGTAGTTTCCGGGACACCAACCTCTACGAGCAGTACTTC; CDR3 protein: CASSFRDTNLYEQYF
CDR3 length: 11; J gene: TRBJ1-6; clone size: -; V gene: TRBV12-3/TRBV12-4; D gene: -; CDR3 DNA: TGTGCCAGCAGTTTTGGGTATCACCTCCACTTT; CDR3 protein: CASSFGYHLHF
CDR3 length: 14; J gene: TRBJ1-5; clone size: few; V gene: TRBV7-2; D gene: -; CDR3 DNA: TGTGCCAGCAGCTATACAGGGCCACCGGGGCCCCAGCATTTT; CDR3 protein: CASSYTGPPGPQHF
CDR3 length: 15; J gene: TRBJ1-5; clone size: -; V gene: TRBV5-6; D gene: -; CDR3 DNA: TGTGCCAGCAGCTTGTGGGTGAGGAGCAATCAGCCCCAGCATTTT; CDR3 protein: CASSLWVRSNQPQHF
CDR3 length: 13; J gene: TRBJ2-2; clone size: many; V gene: TRBV15; D gene: -; CDR3 DNA: TGTGCCACCAGCAACTGGGGCACCGGGGAGCTGTTTTTT; CDR3 protein: CATSNWGTGELFF
CDR3 length: 13; J gene: TRBJ1-6; clone size: few; V gene: TRBV28; D gene: TRBD1; CDR3 DNA: TGTGCCGGTTCGACAGGGATTTATTCACCCCTCCACTTT; CDR3 protein: CAGSTGIYSPLHF
CDR3 length: 14; J gene: TRBJ1-2; clone size: -; V gene: TRBV6-2/TRBV6-3; D gene: -; CDR3 DNA: TGTGCCAGCAGTTTCCCCGGGACCTTGGATGGCTACACCTTC; CDR3 protein: CASSFPGTLDGYTF
CDR3 length: 16; J gene: TRBJ2-2; clone size: -; V gene: TRBV7-3; D gene: TRBD2; CDR3 DNA: TGTGCCAGCAGAGAGAGTCCGGGACTAGATGCCGGGGAGCTGTTTTTT; CDR3 protein: CASRESPGLDAGELFF
CDR3 length: 14; J gene: TRBJ2-3; clone size: -; V gene: TRBV6-5; D gene: -; CDR3 DNA: TGTGCCAGCAGTTACCGACAGAGCACAGATACGCAGTATTTT; CDR3 protein: CASSYRQSTDTQYF
CDR3 length: 17; J gene: TRBJ2-2; clone size: -; V gene: TRBV20-1; D gene: TRBD2; CDR3 DNA: TGCAGTGCTAGTCGGGAGGGTACAGGGTGGATCACCGGGGAGCTGTTTTTT; CDR3 protein: CSASREGTGWITGELFF
CDR3 length: 13; J gene: TRBJ1-4; clone size: many; V gene: TRBV29-1; D gene: -; CDR3 DNA: TGCAGCGTTGAAAGGGGCGGCGGCGAAAAACTGTTTTTT; CDR3 protein: CSVERGGGEKLFF
CDR3 length: 14; J gene: TRBJ2-5; clone size: few; V gene: TRBV20-1; D gene: TRBD2; CDR3 DNA: TGCAGTGCTAGCCCGGGACTAGTCCTTGGGACCCAGTACTTC; CDR3 protein: CSASPGLVLGTQYF
CDR3 length: 12; J gene: TRBJ1-5; clone size: few; V gene: TRBV29-1; D gene: -; CDR3 DNA: TGCAGCGTTGGAGCCTTGGATCAGCCCCAGCATTTT; CDR3 protein: CSVGALDQPQHF
CDR3 length: 15; J gene: TRBJ1-6; clone size: -; V gene: TRBV5-6; D gene: -; CDR3 DNA: TGTGCCAGCACCTCGCAGGGGAGAAATAATTCACCCCTCCACTTT; CDR3 protein: CASTSQGRNNSPLHF
CDR3 length: 15; J gene: TRBJ2-5; clone size: -; V gene: TRBV6-5; D gene: -; CDR3 DNA: TGTGCCAGCAGTTACTCGAGGGTTGCTGTGGAGACCCAGTACTTC; CDR3 protein: CASSYSRVAVETQYF